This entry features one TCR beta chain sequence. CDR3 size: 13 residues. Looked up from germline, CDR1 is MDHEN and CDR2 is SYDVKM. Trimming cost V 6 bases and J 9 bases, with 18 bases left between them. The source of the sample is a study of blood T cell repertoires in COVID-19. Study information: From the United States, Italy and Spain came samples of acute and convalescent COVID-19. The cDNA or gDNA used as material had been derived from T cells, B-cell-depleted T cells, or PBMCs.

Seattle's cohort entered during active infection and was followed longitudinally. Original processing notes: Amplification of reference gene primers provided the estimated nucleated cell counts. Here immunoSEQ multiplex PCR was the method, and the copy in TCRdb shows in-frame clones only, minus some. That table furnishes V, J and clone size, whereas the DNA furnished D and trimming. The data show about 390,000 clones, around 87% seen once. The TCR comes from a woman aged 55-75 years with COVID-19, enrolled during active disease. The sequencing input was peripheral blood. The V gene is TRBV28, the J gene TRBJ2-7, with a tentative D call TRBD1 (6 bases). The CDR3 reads CASSPTGRGGQYF. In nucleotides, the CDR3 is TGTGCCAGCAGCCCTACAGGGAGAGGGGGGCAGTACTTC.